A selection of T cell receptor beta chains follows, all from one sample in a study of blood T cells in healthy people across ages. Each CDR3 protein is one row after TCRdb ran MiXCR on the 5' RACE reads. The sample lists hundreds of thousands of distinct CDR3 sequences, roughly 41% occurring once. Sequencing was performed on blood. These receptors all come from an elderly man in good health. CDR3s include the opening cysteine and the closing phenylalanine or tryptophan. The order of the fields is J gene, D gene, V gene, clone size, CDR3 protein, CDR3 DNA. A D gene is named only where the DNA matches it firmly. Not all rows give a size; the values are once, few, many and, for expanded clones, a class.

TRBJ2-6 | TRBD1 | TRBV20-1 | few | CSASTTRGGAGANVLTF | TGCAGTGCTAGTACTACCAGAGGGGGCGCTGGGGCCAACGTCCTGACTTTC
TRBJ1-1 | - | TRBV12-3/TRBV12-4 | - | CASSVKINTEAFF | TGTGCCAGCAGTGTAAAGATAAACACTGAAGCTTTCTTT
TRBJ1-2 | - | TRBV3-1 | few | CASSQGIPGGGYGYTF | TGTGCCAGCAGCCAAGGGATCCCTGGAGGGGGCTATGGCTACACCTTC
TRBJ2-7 | TRBD1 | TRBV29-1 | many | CSVSGTGVNEQYF | TGCAGCGTATCCGGGACAGGGGTAAACGAGCAGTACTTC
TRBJ1-5 | - | TRBV6-2/TRBV6-3 | - | CASRRQSQKPQHF | TGTGCCAGCAGAAGACAGTCCCAAAAGCCCCAGCATTTT
TRBJ2-1 | TRBD2 | TRBV4-2 | - | CASSQRAGTTYNEQFF | TGTGCCAGCAGCCAGCGAGCGGGGACGACCTACAATGAGCAGTTCTTC
TRBJ2-5 | TRBD1 | TRBV20-1 | - | CSASVGGYQETQYF | TGCAGTGCTAGTGTAGGGGGCTACCAAGAGACCCAGTACTTC
TRBJ1-5 | - | TRBV28 | - | CASSSLAIKPQHF | TGTGCCAGCAGTTCCTTAGCAATCAAGCCCCAGCATTTT
TRBJ2-3 | - | TRBV4-1 | - | CASSQEGAGADTQYF | TGCGCCAGCAGCCAAGAGGGAGCGGGCGCAGATACGCAGTATTTT
TRBJ2-7 | TRBD1 | TRBV7-6 | - | CASSLRPGTGYYEQYF | TGTGCCAGCAGCCTGCGTCCCGGGACAGGGTACTACGAGCAGTACTTC
TRBJ2-1 | - | TRBV5-1 | - | CASSLYDSSYNEQFF | TGCGCCAGCAGCTTGTATGACAGCTCCTACAATGAGCAGTTCTTC
TRBJ1-5 | TRBD1 | TRBV7-3 | - | CASSSQGGMPQHF | TGTGCCAGCAGCTCCCAGGGGGGGATGCCCCAGCATTTT
TRBJ1-1 | - | TRBV7-9 | many | CASSRTVNTEAFF | TGTGCCAGCAGCCGGACAGTGAACACTGAAGCTTTCTTT
TRBJ2-3 | TRBD1 | TRBV3-1 | few | CASSVRTGTDTQYF | TGTGCCAGCAGCGTAAGGACAGGGACAGATACGCAGTATTTT
TRBJ2-7 | TRBD1 | TRBV28 | once | CASSPGDRGNEQYF | TGTGCCAGCAGTCCGGGGGACAGGGGCAACGAGCAGTACTTC
TRBJ1-6 | - | TRBV27 | few | CASSLGGLNSPLHF | TGTGCCAGCAGTTTAGGCGGACTTAATTCACCCCTCCACTTT
TRBJ1-6 | - | TRBV12-3/TRBV12-4 | - | CASSRVTGGGSPLHF | TGTGCCAGCAGCCGCGTCACCGGGGGTGGTTCACCCCTCCACTTT
TRBJ2-7 | - | TRBV20-1 | few | CSAYWDSYEQYF | TGCAGTGCTTACTGGGACTCCTACGAGCAGTACTTC
TRBJ2-7 | TRBD2 | TRBV7-8 | few | CASSATSGSAWEQYF | TGTGCCAGCAGCGCGACTAGCGGGAGTGCGTGGGAGCAGTACTTC
TRBJ1-6 | TRBD1 | TRBV6-2/TRBV6-3 | - | CASSPQGAPISNSPLHF | TGTGCCAGCAGCCCACAGGGGGCACCGATATCAAATTCACCCCTCCACTTT
TRBJ2-1 | TRBD1 | TRBV6-1 | once | CASSAGTGHNEQFF | TGTGCCAGCAGTGCCGGGACAGGGCACAATGAGCAGTTCTTC
TRBJ1-6 | - | TRBV12-3/TRBV12-4 | few | CASRLTTGNSPLHF | TGTGCCAGCAGGTTAACCACAGGGAATTCACCCCTCCACTTT
TRBJ2-5 | - | TRBV3-1 | - | CASSQHSEETQYF | TGTGCCAGCAGCCAACACTCTGAGGAGACCCAGTACTTC
TRBJ2-1 | TRBD2 | TRBV7-2 | - | CASSGRLASQETQFF | TGTGCCAGCAGCGGGCGACTAGCGAGCCAAGAGACCCAGTTCTTC
TRBJ2-3 | - | TRBV6-2/TRBV6-3 | - | CASSYDGGNTDTQYF | TGTGCCAGCAGTTACGATGGGGGCAATACAGATACGCAGTATTTT
TRBJ2-6 | TRBD2 | TRBV3-1 | - | CASSQGGGDSGSGANVLTF | TGTGCCAGCAGCCAAGGGGGAGGGGACTCCGGCTCTGGGGCCAACGTCCTGACTTTC
TRBJ2-1 | TRBD2 | TRBV27 | many | CASRLRLADLNEQFF | TGTGCCAGCAGACTAAGACTAGCGGACCTCAATGAGCAGTTCTTC
TRBJ2-1 | TRBD1 | TRBV12-3/TRBV12-4 | many | CASRPTGFGYNEQFF | TGTGCCAGCAGACCGACAGGGTTTGGCTACAATGAGCAGTTCTTC
TRBJ1-2 | - | TRBV20-1 | - | CSADRKNYGYTF | TGCAGTGCTGACAGGAAAAACTATGGCTACACCTTC
TRBJ1-2 | - | TRBV10-2 | - | CASSDAGDLRRGGYTF | TGCGCCAGCAGTGACGCAGGAGACCTTCGTCGAGGTGGCTACACCTTC
TRBJ1-5 | TRBD1 | TRBV14 | - | CASSQLRDSFNQPQHF | TGTGCCAGCAGCCAACTTAGGGACAGTTTTAATCAGCCCCAGCATTTT
TRBJ2-1 | - | TRBV7-2 | - | CASSLGRGWNEQFF | TGTGCCAGCAGCTTAGGTCGTGGCTGGAATGAGCAGTTCTTC
TRBJ2-3 | - | TRBV6-5 | - | CASSPPKSGRADTQYF | TGTGCCAGCAGCCCCCCCAAATCCGGGAGAGCAGATACGCAGTATTTT
TRBJ2-1 | TRBD2 | TRBV18 | - | CASSASGKSNEQFF | TGTGCCAGCTCCGCTAGCGGGAAGAGCAATGAGCAGTTCTTC
TRBJ2-1 | TRBD2 | TRBV18 | - | CASSRGLAGATEQFF | TGTGCCAGCTCACGGGGACTAGCGGGAGCGACTGAGCAGTTCTTC
TRBJ1-1 | - | TRBV12-3/TRBV12-4 | few | CASSFKGDTEAFF | TGTGCCAGCAGTTTTAAGGGCGACACTGAAGCTTTCTTT
TRBJ2-5 | TRBD2 | TRBV10-1 | few | CASSALAGGPQETQYF | TGCGCCAGCAGTGCTCTGGCGGGGGGCCCTCAGGAGACCCAGTACTTC
TRBJ1-4 | TRBD1 | TRBV7-8 | few | CASSFRTGLVNEKLFF | TGTGCCAGCAGCTTCCGGACAGGATTGGTTAATGAAAAACTGTTTTTT
TRBJ2-2 | - | TRBV7-2 | - | CASSLINRGLFF | TGTGCCAGCAGCTTAATAAATAGGGGGCTGTTTTTT
TRBJ1-2 | - | TRBV25-1 | - | CASSEYRAGAGYTF | TGTGCCAGCAGTGAATATAGGGCAGGGGCTGGCTACACCTTC
TRBJ2-7 | - | TRBV20-1 | - | CSASSDRNEQYF | TGCAGTGCTTCTAGCGACCGCAATGAGCAGTACTTC
TRBJ1-2 | TRBD1 | TRBV5-6 | many | CASRRQGGNYGYTF | TGTGCCAGCAGACGACAGGGAGGCAACTATGGCTACACCTTC
TRBJ2-1 | TRBD2 | TRBV25-1 | - | CASSGGLAGGQLNEQFF | TGTGCCAGCAGTGGAGGACTAGCGGGGGGGCAATTGAATGAGCAGTTCTTC
TRBJ2-3 | TRBD2 | TRBV27 | - | CASYRVAGYADTQYF | TGTGCCAGCTACCGTGTAGCGGGGTACGCAGATACGCAGTATTTT